Each of the 14 T cell receptor beta chains below was sequenced from the same sample in a study of blood T cells in healthy people across ages. Using a J-beta primer mix together with a sample-barcoded 5' primer, a second PCR was run for roughly 6 to 12 cycles. TCRdb independently ran MiXCR on the 5' RACE reads; one entry per CDR3 protein. Among some 1.4 million distinct CDR3 sequences listed, 42% were seen once. Material: blood. Source of these receptors: a woman under 30 in good health.

V is TRBV7-2 and J is TRBJ2-4, with D uncertain. Judging by the DNA end, TRBJ2-7 fits better; the J call may be wrong. CDR3 length: 15 residues. Germline lookup yields CDR1 SGHTA and CDR2 FQGNSA. CDR3 sequence (DNA): TGTGCCAGCAGCTTAGGGGCCACCTGGGGTGACGAGCAGTACTTC. Translating it yields CASSLGATWGDEQYF.

This clonotype was counted once. J is TRBJ2-1 and V is TRBV7-9, with 14 bases aligning to TRBD2. This CDR3 has 17 residues. Germline V gene lookup returns CDR1 SEHNR and CDR2 FQNEAQ (reference sequence). The trim removed 5 bases at V and 13 bases at J, leaving 16 bases unmatched. CDR3 residues: CASSKGLAGGRGETQFF. In nucleotides, the CDR3 is TGTGCCAGCAGCAAAGGACTAGCGGGGGGCCGGGGAGAGACCCAGTTCTTC.

The chain recombines TRBV5-1 with TRBJ2-7; TRBD2 agrees at 10 bases. TRBJ2-5 matches the DNA end more closely, so the J call is doubtful. The CDR3 covers 16 residues. The germline V gene encodes CDR1 SGHRS and CDR2 YFSETQ. CDR3: CASSLDAAGGGETQYF. The CDR3, as DNA: TGCGCCAGCAGCTTGGATGCAGCGGGAGGGGGAGAGACCCAGTACTTC.

In DNA form, the CDR3 reads TGTGCCAGCAGTTTATCTAGGAGGACAGAGGTTTCCTACGAGCAGTACTTC. Translating it yields CASSLSRRTEVSYEQYF. The chain has TRBV27 and TRBJ2-7, with a possible D match to TRBD1 (6 bases). Trimming stripped 0 bases from V and 1 base from J, with 16 bases between. Germline V CDR1 and CDR2: MNHEY, SMNVEV (reference sequence). This CDR3 has 17 residues.

The rearrangement joins TRBV24-1 to TRBJ1-4; D is possibly TRBD1 (6 bases). Germline V gene lookup returns CDR1 KGHDR and CDR2 SFDVKD. The CDR3 is 17 amino acids. V lost 6 bases, J lost 4 bases, and 20 bases lay in between. Here the CDR3 reads CATSSEHPTGNNEKLFF. CDR3 nucleotides: TGTGCCACCAGTTCCGAACACCCCACAGGGAATAATGAAAAACTGTTTTTT.

This clonotype has more than one count but fewer than ten. The chain joins TRBV14 to TRBJ2-7, with 9 positions matching TRBD1. The J call is uncertain, as TRBJ2-5 better fits the DNA end. The CDR3 length is 13 residues. CDR1 is SGHDN and CDR2 is FVKESK in the germline V gene. The CDR3 loop reads CASSQGQGGTQYF. The CDR3 bases are TGTGCCAGCAGCCAAGGACAGGGGGGGACCCAGTACTTC.

The rearrangement links TRBV20-1 to TRBJ1-6; maybe TRBD1 (5 bases). V was pared by 5 bases and J by 5 bases, with 10 bases between. This CDR3 spans 13 amino acids. The germline V gene has CDR1 DFQATT and CDR2 SNEGSKA (reference sequence). The CDR3 protein is CSAGGYDNSPLHF. CDR3 in DNA: TGCAGTGCTGGGGGTTACGATAATTCACCCCTCCACTTT.

The count of this clonotype is one. The chain recombines TRBV20-1 with TRBJ1-2, with TRBD1 matching over 8 bases. CDR3 length equals 15 residues. Looked up from germline, CDR1 is DFQATT and CDR2 is SNEGSKA (reference sequence). V was pared by 3 bases and J by 4 bases, with 10 bases of the junction left unmatched. This chain's CDR3 is CSASPGGYAGYGYTF. The CDR3 DNA is TGCAGTGCTAGCCCAGGGGGCTATGCAGGCTATGGCTACACCTTC.

The CDR3 nucleotides read TGCGCCAGCAGCCAAGGTCCAGGACTGTCTAACTATGGCTACACCTTC. Amino acids: CASSQGPGLSNYGYTF. The gene calls are TRBV4-1 and TRBJ1-2, with D unresolved. The CDR3 spans 16 residues. Trimming pared 1 base from V and 0 bases from J, leaving 12 bases between. The germline CDR1 and CDR2 sequences are MGHRA and YSYEKL.

This clonotype came up a few times. A junction boundary mismatches the germline segment, possibly from a read error. The rearrangement uses TRBV10-2 and TRBJ2-7; D uncertain. This CDR3 is 15 amino acids long. The V gene's germline CDR1 is WSHSY and CDR2 SAAADI. CDR3 region: CASSINTPRSSEQYF. The CDR3 DNA reads TGCGCCAGCTCAATCAACACCCCAAGGTCCTCCGAGCAGTACTTC.

This clonotype was detected a few times. The chain combines TRBV10-3 with TRBJ1-2, with TRBD1 as a possible D gene (5 bases). Germline CDR1 ENHRY, CDR2 SYGVKD. The ends were cut back, 0 bases at V and 6 bases at J, with 17 bases in the middle. This CDR3 has 16 amino acids. CDR3 DNA: TGTGCCATCAGTGAGTCCCTAGACAGTCTTAGGGATGGCTACACCTTC. Protein sequence: CAISESLDSLRDGYTF.

This clonotype appeared a few times. The chain carries TRBV12-3 or TRBV12-4 and TRBJ2-5; TRBD1 matches at 11 bases. The assigned J gene may be wrong: the sequence end matches TRBJ2-7 better. CDR3 length: 14 residues. The CDR3 region is CASTGSGTGGEQYF. Here the CDR3 DNA reads TGTGCCAGCACCGGATCCGGGACAGGGGGCGAGCAGTACTTC.

V gene TRBV14 combines with J gene TRBJ1-4; D is ambiguous. The CDR3 totals 16 residues. Germline V lookup: CDR1 SGHDN, CDR2 FVKESK. V dropped 0 bases and J dropped 4 bases, with 12 bases sitting between them. The CDR3 sequence is CASSQDLRRYNEKLFF. The CDR3 DNA follows: TGTGCCAGCAGCCAAGATCTACGACGGTATAATGAAAAACTGTTTTTT.

This clonotype appeared a few times. The J gene is TRBJ2-1, the V gene TRBV14; 9 nucleotides agree with TRBD2. The junction had 15 bases not matched to a gene; V was cut back by 1 base and J by 14 bases. This CDR3 has 16 amino acids. Germline lookup yields CDR1 SGHDN and CDR2 FVKESK. The CDR3 DNA reads as TGTGCCAGCAGCCAAGGGTTCCTAGCGGGAAAGAGGTTGGAGTTCTTC. Its translation is CASSQGFLAGKRLEFF.